The rows below give T cell receptor beta chains drawn from one sample of a study of T cells after yellow fever vaccination. TCRdb processed the 5' RACE reads anew with MiXCR; each CDR3 protein has one entry. The data contain around 300,000 distinct CDR3 sequences, about 4.5% of them singletons. The sequencing used PBMCs, collected 15 days after the yellow fever booster vaccination. Source of these receptors: a man aged 18 to 30 who received the YFV17D yellow fever vaccine. Each CDR3 is given with its conserved first and last residue. Each record gives: CDR3 length, J gene, D gene, V gene, clone size, CDR3 DNA, CDR3 protein. The D gene is left open where the match is weak. Clone size is shown for a subset of rows, as once, few, many or a class of expanded clone.

15,TRBJ1-1,.,TRBV5-1,few,TGCGCCAGCAGCTTGGTACTATACGGGAACACTGAAGCTTTCTTT,CASSLVLYGNTEAFF
11,TRBJ1-2,.,TRBV20-1,many,TGCAGTGCATTTGAAAACTATGGCTACACCTTC,CSAFENYGYTF
13,TRBJ2-2,.,TRBV27,few,TGTGCCACCGCCCGGGGCCTCACCGGGGAGCTGTTTTTT,CATARGLTGELFF
14,TRBJ2-1,TRBD1,TRBV29-1,.,TGCAGCGGGAGGGCAGGGGGCTTATACAATGAGCAGTTCTTC,CSGRAGGLYNEQFF
14,TRBJ1-1,.,TRBV20-1,many,TGCAGTGCTAGAGATTCTACAGGGCGAAGCAGAGCTTTCTTT,CSARDSTGRSRAFF
11,TRBJ1-1,TRBD1,TRBV12-3/TRBV12-4,few,TGTGCCAGCAGGACAGGGTTTTGGGTTTTCTTT,CASRTGFWVFF
16,TRBJ1-1,TRBD1,TRBV5-1,many,TGCGCCAGCAGCTTGGGGACAGGGAGGGGTGGCACTGAAGCTTTCTTT,CASSLGTGRGGTEAFF
15,TRBJ1-1,TRBD1,TRBV5-1,many,TGCGCCAGCAGCTCGACGACAGGGGGCTTGACTGAAGCTTTCTTT,CASSSTTGGLTEAFF
13,TRBJ2-1,.,TRBV29-1,many,TGCAGCGTTGAATCGTACCCCTACAATGAGCAGTTCTTC,CSVESYPYNEQFF
12,TRBJ2-3,.,TRBV7-2,.,TGTGCCAGCAGCTTAAATATAGATACGCAGTATTTT,CASSLNIDTQYF
15,TRBJ2-2,.,TRBV7-2,.,TGTGCCAGCAGCTTAGTAGTGGGAATAACCGGGGAGCTGTTTTTT,CASSLVVGITGELFF
12,TRBJ1-1,.,TRBV5-1,.,TGCGCCAGCCGTGAAGACAGAACTGAAGCTTTCTTT,CASREDRTEAFF
17,TRBJ2-7,TRBD2,TRBV5-1,many,TGCGCCAGCAGCCTGGCCCCTACTAGCGGGGGGGCTTACGAGCAGTACTTC,CASSLAPTSGGAYEQYF
18,TRBJ1-3,.,TRBV4-1,few,TGCGCCAGCAGCCCTGTTGCAGGGGCCTCCTACTCTGGAAACACCATATATTTT,CASSPVAGASYSGNTIYF
15,TRBJ2-2,TRBD2,TRBV7-2,few,TGTGCCAGCAGCCCGGCCCGGGGGGGCACCGGGGAGCTGTTTTTT,CASSPARGGTGELFF